These 3 T cell receptor beta chains came from one sample sequenced in a study of T cells after yellow fever vaccination (dated by TCRdb to between 2019 and 2020). This specimen's treatment or condition label, per the study, means: live attenuated yellow fever vaccine strain. Library preparation employed 5' RACE. Sequencing relied on an Illumina NovaSeq 6000. TCRdb handled the public reads itself, with Q25 trimming in fastp and clone calling in MiXCR, and kept productive beta chains. Under each unique CDR3 protein, matching rows form one entry showing the most common genes and DNA. For this sample there are about 26,000 distinct CDR3 sequences; approximately 4.5% appear just once. 35% to 45% of the sample is held by the ten biggest clonotypes. Material: PBMCs, either bulk or a sorted T-cell subset (CD4+, CD8+, memory, or dextramer-sorted; not recorded which), obtained on the day of the yellow fever booster vaccination. These receptors were collected from a man between 18 and 29 years old who received the YFV17D yellow fever vaccine.

In its sample, this clonotype was seen many times. The chain carries TRBV7-2 and TRBJ2-4; D remains ambiguous. The V end lost 1 base, the J end lost 7 bases, and 20 bases lay between the germline ends. This CDR3 is 17 amino acids long. The germline CDR1 and CDR2 sequences are SGHTA and FQGNSA. Here the CDR3 DNA reads TGTGCCAGCAGCTTAGAGATAGGCGGTATCCAAGGGAACATTCAGTACTTC. Its protein product is CASSLEIGGIQGNIQYF.

Many counts were recorded for this clonotype. The chain recombines TRBV15 with TRBJ2-7, with 8 bases aligning to TRBD1. The CDR3 runs to 13 residues. Per the germline V gene, CDR1 is LNHNV and CDR2 is YYDKDF (reference sequence). Trimming cost V 3 bases and J 5 bases; bases outside gene matches: 3. CDR3 nucleotide sequence: TGTGCCACCAGCAGCAGGACAGGGAACGAGCAGTACGTC. Amino acid sequence: CATSSRTGNEQYV.

This clonotype has ten or more counts. This sequence joins TRBV18 and TRBJ2-5; no clear D. This CDR3 contains 15 residues. Germline lookup yields CDR1 KGHSH and CDR2 LQKENI. V lost 5 bases and J lost 1, with 14 bases in between. The CDR3 nucleotides read TGTGCCAGCTCATTTACACAAACTTCCCAAGAGACCCAGTACTTC. This translates into CASSFTQTSQETQYF.